This T cell receptor beta chain originates from a study of blood T cell repertoires in COVID-19 (dated by TCRdb to about 2020). Turning to the overall study: Samples covering the acute and convalescent phases of COVID-19 were provided by collaborators in the United States, Italy and Spain. Where available, HLA class I and class II types were obtained from metadata supplied by the sample provider rather than from assay-based typing. Samples came from the ongoing ImmuneRACE study (first 160 participants) plus 1,254 subjects from 6 global collaborators. Subjects who had been exposed to COVID-19, were actively infected with it, or had recovered from it provided the deeply sampled blood TCRbeta repertoires that made up the dataset. The repertoires were made available in a free public database intended to serve as a resource for research on the immune response to SARS-CoV-2. The material from the prospective study consisted of cDNA or gDNA derived from T cells, B-cell-depleted T cells, or PBMCs. Sample metadata almost always included a de-identified subject ID, COVID-19 status, age in years and sex. Study-wide findings and limitations: The quantity of clinical and demographic metadata differed by source and by participant and was supplied without curation.

Participants in the prospective study were enrolled through a virtual design, were aged roughly 18 to 90 years, and lived in 20 to 30 United States geographic areas. In the prospective study, cohorts were assigned on the basis of participant-reported clinical history obtained from a screening survey and a study questionnaire. Recovered participants in ImmuneRACE Cohort 3 were defined by two consecutive negative NP/OP PCR tests, clearance by a healthcare professional, or resolution of symptoms. Mobile phlebotomists in the prospective study collected whole blood, serum and a nasopharyngeal or oropharyngeal swab from every participant. Participants in the prospective study had the option to provide additional blood draws and questionnaires over an approximately 2-month period. Before DNA extraction, blood samples from the prospective study were shipped at room temperature or frozen. Here V drops 3 bases and J drops 11 bases, and the junction holds 8 bases not matched to any gene. The CDR3 measures 14 amino acids from cysteine to phenylalanine. The CDR3 DNA has 42 bases and is translated from base 1. According to the germline V gene, CDR1 reads MDHEN and CDR2 reads SYDVKM.

Points on this clone: Its antigen specificity is not known. The record has no base qualities; no much larger clone is one base away.

The immunoSEQ Assay, a bias-controlled multiplex PCR, was used to amplify TCRbeta CDR3 regions from genomic DNA. Per the original workflow: Within the assay, amplification of reference gene primers was used to estimate how many nucleated cells each sample contained. To quantify the absolute abundance of each unique TCRbeta CDR3 rearrangement, sequence reads were collapsed and filtered. For each sample, productive Simpson clonality was calculated as the square root of Simpson's diversity index over productive rearrangements. TCRdb stores this immuneACCESS table with in-frame sequences only. Part of the clones is absent; in the studies checked, under half of the shortfall reflects unresolved V genes, and no reason is known for the rest. V, J and clone size derive from that table, while D and trimming were established from the DNA sequence. Across this sample there are 270,000 or so clones, with roughly 86% seen only once. The ten most abundant clones make up approximately 2.5% of the sample.

Material: PBMCs or T cells enriched from blood (not recorded which). This clonotype originated in a woman between 18 and 29 years old who had recovered from COVID-19. The V and J genes are TRBV28 and TRBJ1-5; TRBD1 lines up with 9 middle nucleotides. The nucleotide sequence reads as follows: TGTGCCAGCAGTTTCGGGACAGGGAATAGGGCCCAGCATTTT. It is translated as CASSFGTGNRAQHF.